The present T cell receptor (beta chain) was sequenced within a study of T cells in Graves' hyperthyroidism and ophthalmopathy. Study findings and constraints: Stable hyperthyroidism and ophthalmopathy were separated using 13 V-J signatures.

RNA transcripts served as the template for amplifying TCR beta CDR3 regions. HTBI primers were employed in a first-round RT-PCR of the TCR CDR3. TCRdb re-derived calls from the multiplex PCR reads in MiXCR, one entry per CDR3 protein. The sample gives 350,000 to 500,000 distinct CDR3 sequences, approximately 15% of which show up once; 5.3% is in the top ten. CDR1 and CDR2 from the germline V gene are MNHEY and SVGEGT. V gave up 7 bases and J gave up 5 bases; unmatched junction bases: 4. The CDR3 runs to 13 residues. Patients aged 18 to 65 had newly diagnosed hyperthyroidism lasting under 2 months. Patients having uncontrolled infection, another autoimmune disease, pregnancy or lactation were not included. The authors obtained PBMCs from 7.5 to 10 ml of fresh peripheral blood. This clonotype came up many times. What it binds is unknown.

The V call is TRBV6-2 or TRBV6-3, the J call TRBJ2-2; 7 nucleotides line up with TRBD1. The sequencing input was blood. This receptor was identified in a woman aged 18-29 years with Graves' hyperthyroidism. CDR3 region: CASNLQGTGELFF. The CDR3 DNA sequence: TGTGCCAGCAATCTACAGGGGACCGGGGAGCTGTTTTTT.